This TCR beta chain was identified during a study of T cells after yellow fever vaccination. Turning to the study itself: Fractions low in cell number were prepared with SMART-Seq v4 Ultra Low Input.

TCR cDNA was made by 5'RACE template switching, adding a universal primer site and UMIs. TCRdb redid the calling of the 5' RACE reads with MiXCR, one entry per CDR3 protein. Counted here are about 200,000 distinct CDR3 sequences, 3% to 3.5% occurring once; the ten biggest clones make up around 3.3%. Points from the study as a whole: When the response was secondary, it was weaker but reached its peak faster, day 5 versus 15. Reappearance after the booster was observed for most primary-vaccination clones (roughly 97% CD4, roughly 90% CD8).

With respect to this clonotype: Its antigen remains unidentified.

V was trimmed by 0 bases and J by 5 bases, leaving 14 bases between them. Germline assignment: CDR1 LGHNA and CDR2 YNFKEQ. The CDR3 totals 16 residues. Sequences were derived from CD4+ T cells sorted from PBMCs, sampled 10 days after the yellow fever booster vaccination. V and J are TRBV4-2 and TRBJ1-5; D remains unclear. The TCR originated in a man younger than 35 who received the YFV17D yellow fever vaccine. CDR3 protein: CASSQDLRTEDQPQHF. In nucleotides, the CDR3 is TGTGCCAGCAGCCAAGATCTGAGGACGGAGGATCAGCCCCAGCATTTT.